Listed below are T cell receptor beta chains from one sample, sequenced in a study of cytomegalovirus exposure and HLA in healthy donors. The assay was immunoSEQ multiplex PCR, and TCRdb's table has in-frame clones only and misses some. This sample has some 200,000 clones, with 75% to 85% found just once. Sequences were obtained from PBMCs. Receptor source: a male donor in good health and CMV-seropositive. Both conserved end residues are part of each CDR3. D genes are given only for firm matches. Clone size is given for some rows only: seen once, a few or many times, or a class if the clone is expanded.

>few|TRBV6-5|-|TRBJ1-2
CASSQGSLVYGYTF
TGTGCCAGCAGTCAGGGGTCCCTAGTCTATGGCTACACCTTC
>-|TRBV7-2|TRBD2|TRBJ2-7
CASSPTSVSYEQYF
TGTGCCAGCAGCCCGACTAGCGTATCCTACGAGCAGTACTTC
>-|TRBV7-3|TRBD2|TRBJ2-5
CASSHSGRGETQYF
TGTGCCAGCAGCCATAGCGGGAGGGGGGAGACCCAGTACTTC
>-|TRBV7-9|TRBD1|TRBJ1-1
CSSSPDLTGTGGTEAFF
TGTTCCAGCAGCCCTGATTTGACCGGGACAGGGGGCACTGAAGCTTTCTTT
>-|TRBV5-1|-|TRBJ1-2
CASSLERDYGYTF
TGCGCCAGCAGCTTGGAGAGGGACTATGGCTACACCTTC
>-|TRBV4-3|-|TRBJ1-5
CASSQGQANSNQPQHF
TGCGCCAGCAGCCAAGGGCAGGCCAATAGCAATCAGCCCCAGCATTTT
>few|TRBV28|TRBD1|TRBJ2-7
CASSLFPGTGPYEQYF
TGTGCCAGCAGTTTATTCCCCGGGACAGGACCCTACGAGCAGTACTTC
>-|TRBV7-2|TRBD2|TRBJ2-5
CASSSGTSGLETQYF
TGTGCCAGCAGCTCCGGGACTAGCGGGCTAGAGACCCAGTACTTC
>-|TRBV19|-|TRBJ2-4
CASRPPGQEAKNIQYF
TGTGCCAGTAGACCCCCGGGACAAGAAGCCAAAAACATTCAGTACTTC
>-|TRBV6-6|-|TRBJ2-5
CASSPQETQYF
TGTGCCAGCAGCCCACAAGAGACCCAGTACTTC
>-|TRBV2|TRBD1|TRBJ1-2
CASNQQGNYGYTF
TGTGCCAGCAACCAACAGGGGAACTATGGCTACACCTTC
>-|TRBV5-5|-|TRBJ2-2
CASGPGTDTGELFF
TGTGCCAGCGGTCCGGGGACTGACACCGGGGAGCTGTTTTTT
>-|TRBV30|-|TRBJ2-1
CAWRPNPGAEVYNEQFF
TGTGCCTGGAGACCTAACCCGGGAGCAGAGGTCTACAATGAGCAGTTCTTC
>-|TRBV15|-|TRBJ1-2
CATSRDLGAPGYGYTF
TGTGCCACCAGCAGAGATCTGGGGGCGCCCGGATATGGCTACACCTTC
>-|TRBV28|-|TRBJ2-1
CASWSSYNEQFF
TGTGCCAGCTGGAGCTCCTACAATGAGCAGTTCTTC
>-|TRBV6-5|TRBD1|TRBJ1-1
CASRFPDRSNTEALF
TGTGCCAGCAGATTCCCGGACAGGTCGAACACTGAAGCTCTCTTT
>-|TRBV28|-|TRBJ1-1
CASRGSNTEAFF
TGTGCCAGCAGGGGCAGCAACACTGAAGCTTTCTTT
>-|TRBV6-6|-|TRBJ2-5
CASSSQETQYF
TGTGCCAGCAGCTCTCAAGAGACCCAGTACTTC
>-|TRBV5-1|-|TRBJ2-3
CASSLDQRASTDTQYF
TGCGCCAGCAGCTTGGATCAGCGGGCTAGCACAGATACGCAGTATTTT
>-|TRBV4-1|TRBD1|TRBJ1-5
CASSHAPGQLYSNQPQHF
TGCGCCAGCAGCCATGCCCCGGGACAGCTTTATAGCAATCAGCCCCAGCATTTT
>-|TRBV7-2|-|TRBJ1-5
CASSWSSSGKQPQHF
TGTGCCAGCAGCTGGAGCTCCAGCGGGAAACAGCCCCAGCATTTT
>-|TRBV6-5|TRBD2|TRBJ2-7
CASSYGLAAYEQYF
TGTGCCAGCAGTTACGGACTAGCGGCCTACGAGCAGTACTTC
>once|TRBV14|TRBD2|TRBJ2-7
CASSQEETSGRWWEQYF
TGTGCCAGCAGCCAAGAGGAGACTAGCGGGAGATGGTGGGAGCAGTACTTC
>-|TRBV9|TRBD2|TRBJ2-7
CASSVEATSGYYEQYF
TGTGCCAGCAGCGTAGAAGCTACTAGCGGCTACTACGAGCAGTACTTC
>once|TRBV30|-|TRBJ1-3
CAWSPGGGSANTIYF
TGTGCCTGGAGTCCTGGGGGGGGGTCCGCAAACACCATATATTTT
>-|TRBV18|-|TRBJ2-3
CASSPPNEEDTQYF
TGTGCCAGCTCACCCCCTAACGAGGAAGATACGCAGTATTTT
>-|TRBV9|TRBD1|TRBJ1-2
CASSVGGQGSNYGYTF
TGTGCCAGCAGCGTAGGAGGACAGGGGTCTAACTATGGCTACACCTTC
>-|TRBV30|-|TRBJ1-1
CAWGGVHNTEAFF
TGTGCCTGGGGGGGGGTGCACAACACTGAAGCTTTCTTT
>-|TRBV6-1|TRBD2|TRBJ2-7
CASSARLAGKGYEQYF
TGTGCCAGCAGTGCGCGACTAGCGGGAAAGGGCTACGAGCAGTACTTC
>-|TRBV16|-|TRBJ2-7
CASSHPQATHHEQYF
TGTGCCAGCAGCCACCCCCAGGCCACTCACCACGAGCAGTACTTC
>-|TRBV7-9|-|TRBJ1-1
CASSYAATGEAFF
TGTGCCAGCAGCTACGCAGCGACCGGTGAAGCTTTCTTT
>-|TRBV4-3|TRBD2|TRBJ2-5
CASSQGLASGYQETQYF
TGCGCCAGCAGCCAAGGGCTGGCTAGCGGGTACCAAGAGACCCAGTACTTC
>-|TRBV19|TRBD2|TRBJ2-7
CASGTGGFYEQYF
TGTGCGTCGGGAACGGGAGGGTTCTACGAGCAGTACTTC
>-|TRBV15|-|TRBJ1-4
CATSRDQVEKLFF
TGTGCCACCAGCAGAGATCAGGTTGAAAAACTGTTTTTT
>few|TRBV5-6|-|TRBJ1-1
CASSLAGDTEAFF
TGTGCCAGCAGCTTGGCGGGGGACACTGAAGCTTTCTTT
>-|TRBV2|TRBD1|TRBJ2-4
CASRRQGLAKNIQYF
TGTGCCAGCAGAAGACAGGGGTTGGCCAAAAACATTCAGTACTTC
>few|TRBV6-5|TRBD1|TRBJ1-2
CASSSRDRPIGYTF
TGTGCCAGCAGTTCACGGGACAGGCCTATTGGCTACACCTTC
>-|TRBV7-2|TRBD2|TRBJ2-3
CASSSFPPLTPGGVDTQYF
TGTGCCAGCAGCTCCTTCCCTCCCCTAACCCCGGGAGGAGTAGATACGCAGTATTTT
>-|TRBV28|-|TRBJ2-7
CASSGAYEQYF
TGTGCCAGCAGTGGAGCCTACGAGCAGTACTTC
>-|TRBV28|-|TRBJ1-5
CASRGGGRVDQPQHF
TGTGCCAGCAGAGGGGGTGGGAGGGTGGATCAGCCCCAGCATTTT
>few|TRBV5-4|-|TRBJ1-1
CASRLETGNTEAFF
TGTGCCAGCAGACTTGAGACAGGTAACACTGAAGCTTTCTTT
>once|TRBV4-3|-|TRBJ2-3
CASSQGLARADTQYF
TGCGCCAGCAGCCAAGGGCTAGCAAGAGCAGATACGCAGTATTTT